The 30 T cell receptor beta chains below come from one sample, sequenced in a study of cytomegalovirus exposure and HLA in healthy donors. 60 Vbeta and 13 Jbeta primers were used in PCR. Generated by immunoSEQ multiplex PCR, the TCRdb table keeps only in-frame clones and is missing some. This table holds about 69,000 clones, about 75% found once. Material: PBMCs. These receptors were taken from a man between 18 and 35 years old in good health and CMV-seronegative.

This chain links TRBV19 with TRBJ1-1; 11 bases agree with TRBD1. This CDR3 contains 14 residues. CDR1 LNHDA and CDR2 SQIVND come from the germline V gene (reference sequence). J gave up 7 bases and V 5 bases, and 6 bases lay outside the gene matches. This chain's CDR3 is CASSPSGTGGEAFF. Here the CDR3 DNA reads TGTGCCAGTAGTCCCTCCGGGACAGGGGGTGAAGCTTTCTTT.

Here the CDR3 reads CASNRRDRGTEAFF. DNA for the CDR3: TGCGCCAGCAACCGCCGGGACAGGGGCACTGAAGCTTTCTTT. The chain has TRBV4-3 and TRBJ1-1; 10 bases are a match to TRBD1. The CDR3 consists of 14 residues. From germline, CDR1 is LGHNA and CDR2 YSLEER. J lost 4 bases, V lost 7 bases, and 6 bases had no gene match.

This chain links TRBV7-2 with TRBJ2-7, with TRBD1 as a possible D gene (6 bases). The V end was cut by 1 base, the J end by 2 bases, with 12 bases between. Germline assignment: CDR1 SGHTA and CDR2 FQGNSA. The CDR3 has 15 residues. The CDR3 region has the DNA TGTGCCAGCAGCTTAGAGGCCAGGGGTACCTACGAGCAGTACTTC. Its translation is CASSLEARGTYEQYF.

As DNA, the CDR3 is TGTGCCAGCAGTGAAATGGTAGACACAGATACGCAGTATTTT. Its protein is CASSEMVDTDTQYF. This chain joins TRBV6-1 and TRBJ2-3; no reliable D call. V was clipped by 2 bases and J by 2 bases, with 8 bases between them. CDR1 MNHNS and CDR2 SASEGT come from the germline V gene. The CDR3 is made up of 14 amino acids.

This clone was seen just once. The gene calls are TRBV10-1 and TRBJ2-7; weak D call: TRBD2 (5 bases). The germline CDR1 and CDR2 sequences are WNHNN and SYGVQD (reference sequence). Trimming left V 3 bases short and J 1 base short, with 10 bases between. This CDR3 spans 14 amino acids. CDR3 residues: CASSEDYLSYEQYF. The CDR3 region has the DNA TGCGCCAGCAGTGAAGACTACCTATCCTACGAGCAGTACTTC.

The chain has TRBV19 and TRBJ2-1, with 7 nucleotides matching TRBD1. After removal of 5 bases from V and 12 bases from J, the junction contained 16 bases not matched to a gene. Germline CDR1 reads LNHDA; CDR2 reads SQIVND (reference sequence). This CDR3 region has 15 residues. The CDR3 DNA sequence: TGTGCCAGTAGTCCGGGACAGATAGGAACTTTTGCGCAGTTCTTC. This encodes CASSPGQIGTFAQFF.

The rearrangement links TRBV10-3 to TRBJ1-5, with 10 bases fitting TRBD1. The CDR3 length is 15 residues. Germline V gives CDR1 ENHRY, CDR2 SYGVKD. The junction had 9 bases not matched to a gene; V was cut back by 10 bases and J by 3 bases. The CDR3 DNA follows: TGTGCCACCGCTAGGGGGACAGGGGACAATCAGCCCCAGCATTTT. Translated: CATARGTGDNQPQHF.

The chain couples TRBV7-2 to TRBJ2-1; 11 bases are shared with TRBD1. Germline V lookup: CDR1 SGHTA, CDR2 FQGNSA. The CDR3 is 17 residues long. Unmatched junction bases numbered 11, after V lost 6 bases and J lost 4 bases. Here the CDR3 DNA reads TGTGCCAGCAGACTCACCTCCGGGACAGGGGGTTACAATGAGCAGTTCTTC. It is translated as CASRLTSGTGGYNEQFF.

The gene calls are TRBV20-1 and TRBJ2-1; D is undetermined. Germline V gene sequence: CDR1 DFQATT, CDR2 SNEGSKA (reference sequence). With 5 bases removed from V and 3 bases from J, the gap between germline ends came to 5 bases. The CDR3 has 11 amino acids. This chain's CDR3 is CSAEHYNEQFF. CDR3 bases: TGCAGTGCTGAACACTACAATGAGCAGTTCTTC.

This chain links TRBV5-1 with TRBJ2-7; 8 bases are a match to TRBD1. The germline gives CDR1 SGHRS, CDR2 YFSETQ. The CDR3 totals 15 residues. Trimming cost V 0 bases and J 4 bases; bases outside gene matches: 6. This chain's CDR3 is CASSLGTGFLYEQYF. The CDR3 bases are TGCGCCAGCAGCTTGGGGACAGGGTTTCTTTACGAGCAGTACTTC.

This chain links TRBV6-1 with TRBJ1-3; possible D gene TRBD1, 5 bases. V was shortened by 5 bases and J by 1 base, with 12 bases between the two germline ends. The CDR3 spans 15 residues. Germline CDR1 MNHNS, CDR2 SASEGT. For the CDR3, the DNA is TGTGCCAGCAGTTCCCGGGGGGATTCTGGAAACACCATATATTTT. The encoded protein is CASSSRGDSGNTIYF.

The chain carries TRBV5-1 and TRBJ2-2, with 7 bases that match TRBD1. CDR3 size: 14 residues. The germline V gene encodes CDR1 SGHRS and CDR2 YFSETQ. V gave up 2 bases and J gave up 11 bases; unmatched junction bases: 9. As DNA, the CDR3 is TGCGCCAGCAGCTTCCGACAGGGTCCGCGCGAGCTGTTTTTT. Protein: CASSFRQGPRELFF.

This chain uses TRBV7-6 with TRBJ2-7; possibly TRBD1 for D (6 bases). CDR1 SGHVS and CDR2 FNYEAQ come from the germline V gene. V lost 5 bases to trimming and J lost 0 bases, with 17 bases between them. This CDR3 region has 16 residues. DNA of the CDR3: TGTGCCAGCAGCCCCAGGGACACAACGAGCTCCTACGAGCAGTACGTC. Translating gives CASSPRDTTSSYEQYV.

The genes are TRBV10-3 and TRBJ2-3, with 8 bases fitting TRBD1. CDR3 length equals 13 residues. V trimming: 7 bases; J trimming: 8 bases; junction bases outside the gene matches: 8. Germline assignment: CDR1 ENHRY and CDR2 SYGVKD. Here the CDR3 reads CAIKGQEAGTQYF. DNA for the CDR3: TGTGCCATCAAGGGACAGGAGGCGGGTACGCAGTATTTT.

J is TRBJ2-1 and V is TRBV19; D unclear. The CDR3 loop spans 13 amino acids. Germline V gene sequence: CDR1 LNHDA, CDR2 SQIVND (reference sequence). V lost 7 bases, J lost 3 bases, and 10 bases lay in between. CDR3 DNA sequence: TGTGCCAGTACGTCACAGATCTACAATGAGCAGTTCTTC. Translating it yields CASTSQIYNEQFF.

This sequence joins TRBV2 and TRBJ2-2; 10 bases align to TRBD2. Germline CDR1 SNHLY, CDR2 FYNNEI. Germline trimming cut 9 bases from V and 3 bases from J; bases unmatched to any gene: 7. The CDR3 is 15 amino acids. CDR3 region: CASKSTSGDTGELFF. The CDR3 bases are TGTGCCAGTAAGAGCACTAGCGGGGACACCGGGGAGCTGTTTTTT.

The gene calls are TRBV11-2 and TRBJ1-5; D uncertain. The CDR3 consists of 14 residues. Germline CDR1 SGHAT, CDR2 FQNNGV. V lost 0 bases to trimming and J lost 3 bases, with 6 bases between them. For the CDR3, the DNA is TGTGCCAGCAGCTTAGATCTGTCCAATCAGCCCCAGCATTTT. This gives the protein CASSLDLSNQPQHF.

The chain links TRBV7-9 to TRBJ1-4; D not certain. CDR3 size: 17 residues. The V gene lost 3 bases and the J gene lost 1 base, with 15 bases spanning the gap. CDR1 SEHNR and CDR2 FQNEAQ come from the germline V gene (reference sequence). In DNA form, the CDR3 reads TGTGCCAGCAGCTTCGACGGGGAAAAAGAAACTAATGAAAAACTGTTTTTT. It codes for CASSFDGEKETNEKLFF.

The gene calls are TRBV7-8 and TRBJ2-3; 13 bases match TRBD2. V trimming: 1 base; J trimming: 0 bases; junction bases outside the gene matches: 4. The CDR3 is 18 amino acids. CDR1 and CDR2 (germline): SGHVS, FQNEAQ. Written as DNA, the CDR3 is TGTGCCAGCAGCTTAGTACTAGCGGGGGGGCGGAGCACAGATACGCAGTATTTT. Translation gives CASSLVLAGGRSTDTQYF. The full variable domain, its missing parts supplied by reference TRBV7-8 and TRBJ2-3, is GAGVSQSPRYKVAKRGQDVALRCDPISGHVSLFWYQQALGQGPEFLTYFQNEAQLDKSGLPSDRFFAERPEGSVSTLKIQRTQQEDSAVYLCASSLVLAGGRSTDTQYFGPGTRLTVL.

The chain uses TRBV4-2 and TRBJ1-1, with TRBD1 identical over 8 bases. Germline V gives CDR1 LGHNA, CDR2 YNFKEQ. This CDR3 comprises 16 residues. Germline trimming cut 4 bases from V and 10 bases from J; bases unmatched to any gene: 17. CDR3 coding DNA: TGTGCCAGCAGCCGGGCGCCGGGACAGGCCCCTGCGACAGCTTTCTTT. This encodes CASSRAPGQAPATAFF.

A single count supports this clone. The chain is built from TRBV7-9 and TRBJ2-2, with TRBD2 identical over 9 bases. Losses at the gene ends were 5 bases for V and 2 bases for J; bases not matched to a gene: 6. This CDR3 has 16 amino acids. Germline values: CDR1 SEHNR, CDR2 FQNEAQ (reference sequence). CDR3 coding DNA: TGTGCCAGCAGCCCGGGCGGGGGGGCAAACACCGGGGAGCTGTTTTTT. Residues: CASSPGGGANTGELFF.

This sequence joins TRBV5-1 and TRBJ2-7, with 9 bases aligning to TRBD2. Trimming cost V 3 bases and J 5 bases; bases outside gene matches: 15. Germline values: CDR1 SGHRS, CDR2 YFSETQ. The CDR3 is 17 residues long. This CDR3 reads CASSSSGDPYESHEQYF. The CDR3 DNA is TGCGCCAGCAGCTCTAGCGGGGACCCCTACGAGTCCCACGAGCAGTACTTC. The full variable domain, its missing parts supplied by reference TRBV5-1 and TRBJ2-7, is KAGVTQTPRYLIKTRGQQVTLSCSPISGHRSVSWYQQTPGQGLQFLFEYFSETQRNKGNFPGRFSGRQFSNSRSEMNVSTLELGDSALYLCASSSSGDPYESHEQYFGPGTRLTVT.

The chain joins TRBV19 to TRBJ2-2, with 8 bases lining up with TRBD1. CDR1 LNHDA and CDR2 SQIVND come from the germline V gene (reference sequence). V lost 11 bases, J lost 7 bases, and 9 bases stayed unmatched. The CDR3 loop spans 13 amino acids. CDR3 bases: TGTGCCGGACGACAGGGGTCGAACGGGGAGCTGTTTTTT. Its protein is CAGRQGSNGELFF. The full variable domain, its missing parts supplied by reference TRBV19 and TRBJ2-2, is DGGITQSPKYLFRKEGQNVTLSCEQNLNHDAMYWYRQDPGQGLRLIYYSQIVNDFQKGDIAEGYSVSREKKESFPLTVTSAQKNPTAFYLCAGRQGSNGELFFGEGSRLTVL.

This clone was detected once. CDR3 amino acids: CASGRDWNTGELFF. CDR3 bases: TGTGCCAGCGGGAGGGACTGGAACACCGGGGAGCTGTTTTTT. The V and J genes are TRBV27 and TRBJ2-2; 7 nucleotides line up with TRBD2. This CDR3 is built from 14 residues. Germline CDR1 is MNHEY and CDR2 is SMNVEV (reference sequence). The J segment lost 1 base and the V segment lost 8 bases, leaving 4 bases of the junction unmatched.

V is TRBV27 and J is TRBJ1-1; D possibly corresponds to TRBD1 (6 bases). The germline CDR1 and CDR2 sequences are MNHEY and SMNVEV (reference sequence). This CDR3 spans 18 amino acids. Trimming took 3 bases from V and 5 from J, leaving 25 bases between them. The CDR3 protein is CASSLGAGIIGSGTEAFF. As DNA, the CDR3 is TGTGCCAGCAGTTTGGGGGCAGGGATAATTGGGTCCGGGACTGAAGCTTTCTTT.

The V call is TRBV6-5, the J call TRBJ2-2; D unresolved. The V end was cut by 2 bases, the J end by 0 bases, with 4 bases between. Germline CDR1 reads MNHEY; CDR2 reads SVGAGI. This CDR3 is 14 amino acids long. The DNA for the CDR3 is TGTGCCAGCAGTTACGGGCCGAACACCGGGGAGCTGTTTTTT. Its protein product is CASSYGPNTGELFF.

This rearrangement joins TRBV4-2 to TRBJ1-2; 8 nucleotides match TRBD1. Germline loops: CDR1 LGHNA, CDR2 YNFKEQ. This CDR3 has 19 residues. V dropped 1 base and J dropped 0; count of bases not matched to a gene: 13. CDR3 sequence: CASSQGRGRGQGPNYGYTF. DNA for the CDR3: TGTGCCAGCAGCCAAGGGCGGGGCCGAGGACAGGGCCCTAACTATGGCTACACCTTC.

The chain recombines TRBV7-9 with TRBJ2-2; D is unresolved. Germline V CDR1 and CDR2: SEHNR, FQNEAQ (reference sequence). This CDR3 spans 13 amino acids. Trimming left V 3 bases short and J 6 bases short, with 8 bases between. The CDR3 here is CASSFLRSGELFF. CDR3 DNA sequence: TGTGCCAGCAGCTTTTTGAGATCCGGGGAGCTGTTTTTT.

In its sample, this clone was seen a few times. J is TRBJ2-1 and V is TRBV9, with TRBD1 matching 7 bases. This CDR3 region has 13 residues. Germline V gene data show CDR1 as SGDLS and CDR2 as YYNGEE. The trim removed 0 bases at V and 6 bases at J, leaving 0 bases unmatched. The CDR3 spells CASSVAGGNEQFF. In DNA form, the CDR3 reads TGTGCCAGCAGCGTAGCAGGGGGCAATGAGCAGTTCTTC.

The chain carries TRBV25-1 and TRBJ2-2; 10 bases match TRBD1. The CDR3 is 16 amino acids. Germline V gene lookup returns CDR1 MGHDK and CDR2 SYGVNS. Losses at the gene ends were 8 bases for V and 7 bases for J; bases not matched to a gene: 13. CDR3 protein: CASQDLGQGFSGELFF. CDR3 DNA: TGTGCCAGCCAGGACTTGGGACAGGGGTTTAGCGGGGAGCTGTTTTTT.